This T cell receptor (beta chain) emerged from a study of blood T cell repertoires in COVID-19. Looking at the study overall: Samples taken during acute and convalescent COVID-19 were collected in the United States, Italy and Spain. PBMCs, B-cell-depleted T cells, or T cells were the source of the cDNA or gDNA that made up the material.

In the source study's methods: By means of reference gene primer amplification, nucleated cell counts were estimated. Method: immunoSEQ multiplex PCR; TCRdb's copy keeps in-frame clones and lacks some. The V and J calls and clone size were taken over from that table, and D and trimming were inferred from the DNA. This table has about 270,000 clones, around nine tenths appearing once. In germline, CDR1 is MRHNA, CDR2 SNTAGT. The V segment lost 0 bases and the J segment 9 bases; nucleotides outside the gene matches: 14. The CDR3 sequence is 18 residues long. The chain carries TRBV6-4 and TRBJ2-1, with 10 bases matching TRBD2. The TCR sequence derives from a man aged 40-49 years with active or convalescent COVID-19. Sequenced material: peripheral blood. CDR3 in DNA: TGTGCCAGCAGTGACTCGAAGTTGCGGGATTTAGCGGGGGGTGAGCAGTTCTTC. Its protein is CASSDSKLRDLAGGEQFF.